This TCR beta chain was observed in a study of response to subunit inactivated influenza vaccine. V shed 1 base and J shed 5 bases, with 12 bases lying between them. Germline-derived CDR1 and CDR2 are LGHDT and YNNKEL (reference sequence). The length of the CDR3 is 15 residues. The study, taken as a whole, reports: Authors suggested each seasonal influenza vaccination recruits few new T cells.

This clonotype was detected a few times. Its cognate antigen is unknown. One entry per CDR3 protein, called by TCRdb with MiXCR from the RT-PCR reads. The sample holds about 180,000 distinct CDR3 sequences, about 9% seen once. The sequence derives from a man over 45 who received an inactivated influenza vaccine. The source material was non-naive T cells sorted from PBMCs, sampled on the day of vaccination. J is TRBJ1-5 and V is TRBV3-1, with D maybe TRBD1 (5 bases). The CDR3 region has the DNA TGTGCCAGCAGCCAAGCCCGGCAGGGCGATCAGCCCCAGCATTTT. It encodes CASSQARQGDQPQHF.